This paragraph reports one T cell receptor beta chain. Per the original methods: Researchers report that nucleated cell counts were estimated from reference gene primer amplification. Profiling relied on immunoSEQ multiplex PCR, and the TCRdb table lists in-frame clones only, not all of them. The V and J calls and clone size come from that table; D and trimming were worked out from the DNA. The sample has approximately 290,000 clones, around 89% seen once. This specimen comes from a study of blood T cell repertoires in COVID-19. Across the study: Researchers got acute and convalescent COVID-19 samples from the United States, Italy and Spain. The cDNA or gDNA used as material had been derived from T cells, B-cell-depleted T cells, or PBMCs.

The CDR3 is 15 amino acids. V shed 0 bases, J shed 10 bases, and the junction held 6 bases outside the gene matches. Per the germline V gene, CDR1 is LGHNA and CDR2 is YNFKEQ. The receptor was derived from a man aged 25-45 years with acute or convalescent COVID-19. The chain uses TRBV4-2 and TRBJ1-6, with 7 bases aligning to TRBD1. Sequencing input: peripheral blood. The CDR3 here is CASSQDQGGKSPLHF. CDR3 DNA sequence: TGTGCCAGCAGCCAAGATCAGGGGGGAAAGTCACCCCTCCACTTT.